The present entry profiles one TCR beta chain with its context. The sample originates from a study of blood T cell repertoires in COVID-19. Study-level information: Samples came from the United States, Italy and Spain, spanning acute and convalescent COVID-19. PBMCs, B-cell-depleted T cells, or T cells were the source of the cDNA or gDNA that made up the material.

Under the authors' procedure: By means of reference gene primer amplification, nucleated cell counts were estimated. This table comes from immunoSEQ multiplex PCR, and its TCRdb copy is limited to in-frame clones, with some not included. V, J and clone size derive from that table, while D and trimming were established from the DNA sequence. The data show around 100,000 clones, with around 90% seen just once and about 15% held by the top ten. Germline-derived CDR1 and CDR2 are LGHDT and YNNKEL (reference sequence). The CDR3 runs to 16 residues. The V gene end was trimmed by 2 bases and the J gene end by 2 bases; junction bases not matched to a gene: 9.

The clonotype comes from a woman older than 75 in a cohort sampled during active COVID-19. Sequencing used peripheral blood. This chain links TRBV3-1 (or the pseudogene TRBV3-2) with TRBJ2-7; 7 nucleotides line up with TRBD2. The CDR3 coding sequence is TGTGCCAGCAGCCAAAGAGGGGCGGGGGAGACCTACGAGCAGTACTTC. It yields the protein CASSQRGAGETYEQYF.